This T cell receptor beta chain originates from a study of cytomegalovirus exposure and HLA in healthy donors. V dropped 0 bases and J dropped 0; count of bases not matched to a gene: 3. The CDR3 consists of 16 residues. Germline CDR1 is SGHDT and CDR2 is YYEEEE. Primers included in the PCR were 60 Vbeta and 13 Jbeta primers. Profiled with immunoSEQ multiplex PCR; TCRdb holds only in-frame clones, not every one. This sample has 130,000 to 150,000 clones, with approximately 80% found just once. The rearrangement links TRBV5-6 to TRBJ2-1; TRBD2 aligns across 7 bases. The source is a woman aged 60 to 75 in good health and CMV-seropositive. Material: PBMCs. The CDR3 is CASSLVRGSSYNEQFF. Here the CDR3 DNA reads TGTGCCAGCAGCTTGGTCCGCGGGAGCTCCTACAATGAGCAGTTCTTC.